The sequence of this T cell receptor (beta chain) was determined in a study of blood T cell repertoires in COVID-19. Study-wide context: Specimens from acute and convalescent COVID-19 originated in the United States, Italy and Spain.

Original processing notes: Nucleated cell number was recorded as an estimate derived from reference gene primer amplification. The assay was immunoSEQ multiplex PCR, and TCRdb's table has in-frame clones only and misses some. For V, J and clone size, that table is used; D and trimming come from the DNA. The sample carries approximately 28,000 clones, about nine tenths recorded once. With 0 bases clipped from V and 1 base from J, the junction kept 3 bases outside the gene matches. The CDR3 is 15 amino acids. From germline, CDR1 is SGDLS and CDR2 YYNGEE. J is TRBJ1-1 and V is TRBV9, with TRBD1 matching over 7 bases. The sequenced sample was peripheral blood. The sequence was collected from a human donor in a cohort sampled during active COVID-19. CDR3 loop: CASSVERDRNTEAFF. Written as DNA, the CDR3 is TGTGCCAGCAGCGTAGAGAGGGACAGGAACACTGAAGCTTTCTTT.